Detailed here is one TCR beta chain. Its antigen is as yet unknown. This specimen belongs to a study of cytomegalovirus exposure and HLA in healthy donors. The CDR3 length is 15 residues. V was clipped by 5 bases and J by 0 bases, with 13 bases between them. Germline CDR1 and CDR2: LNHNV and YYDKDF (reference sequence). Study results and caveats: Testing in vitro showed a few CMV-associated chains specific for CMV antigens. Later analysis showed TCR association rates varying by HLA locus, highest for DRB1 and lowest for HLA-C.

The PCR contained 60 Vbeta and 13 Jbeta primers. This table comes from immunoSEQ multiplex PCR, and its TCRdb copy is limited to in-frame clones, with some not included. There are about 150,000 clones in the sample; over 65% occur only once, and 1.2% to 1.5% lies in the top ten. The chain joins TRBV15 to TRBJ1-1; D possibly corresponds to TRBD1 (6 bases). Sequences were obtained from PBMCs. This receptor was taken from a woman younger than 45 in good health and CMV-seropositive. The CDR3 region is CATSGEGVMNTEAFF. The CDR3 DNA reads as TGTGCCACCAGCGGCGAGGGGGTAATGAACACTGAAGCTTTCTTT.